This T cell receptor beta chain was recorded in a study of blood T cell repertoires in COVID-19. Background on the study: Donors in the United States, Italy and Spain gave samples during acute or convalescent COVID-19. Sources were T cells, B-cell-depleted T cells, or PBMCs; the material itself was cDNA or gDNA.

CDR3 size: 16 residues. Germline CDR1 LGHDT, CDR2 YNNKEL (reference sequence). With V trimmed by 6 bases and J by 3 bases, 12 bases remained unmatched. Repertoires were generated with immunoSEQ multiplex PCR, while TCRdb's copy carries only in-frame clones and drops some. The profile covers approximately 250,000 clones, with around 90% appearing a single time and around 3.2% taken by the ten largest. The clonotype originates from a woman aged 40 to 50 who had been exposed to COVID-19. The material sequenced was PBMCs or T cells enriched from blood (not recorded which). The J gene is TRBJ1-2, the V gene TRBV3-1 (or the pseudogene TRBV3-2), with TRBD1 matching over 8 bases. This CDR3 is CASSPLRGRNDYGYTF. In DNA form, the CDR3 reads TGTGCCAGCAGTCCCCTCAGGGGGCGGAATGACTATGGCTACACCTTC.